This T cell receptor (beta chain) originates from a study of blood T cell repertoires in COVID-19. Looking at the study overall: Samples representing acute and convalescent COVID-19 were sourced from the United States, Italy and Spain. PBMCs, B-cell-depleted T cells, or T cells were the source of the cDNA or gDNA that made up the material.

With 3 bases clipped from V and 8 bases from J, the junction kept 7 bases outside the gene matches. The CDR3 has 15 amino acids. Looked up from germline, CDR1 is KGHSH and CDR2 is LQKENI. Methods used by the authors: Counts of nucleated cells, estimated from reference gene primer amplification, were obtained. Assay: immunoSEQ multiplex PCR; the TCRdb copy retains only in-frame clones and omits some. V and J calls plus clone size are reproduced from that table; the DNA served to infer D and trimming. The sample records around 100,000 clones, around 84% being singletons. The specimen was peripheral blood. V usage is TRBV18 and J usage is TRBJ2-1, with 10 bases aligning to TRBD1. The sequence was collected from a man aged 60 to 69 with acute or convalescent COVID-19. This chain's CDR3 is CASSPGTGEGDEQFF. CDR3 bases: TGTGCCAGCTCACCCGGGACAGGGGAGGGGGATGAGCAGTTCTTC.